The 32 T cell receptor beta chains reported below all come from one sample, sequenced in a study of CD8 T cells in Susac syndrome. Random hexamers were used to reverse transcribe an amount of roughly 0.45 to 1 ug RNA. TCRdb used MiXCR to reprocess the immunoSEQ multiplex PCR reads, holding one entry per CDR3 protein. Of about 200,000 distinct CDR3 sequences listed, 95% are singletons. The source material was CD4+ T cells from PBMCs. All receptors come from a human donor with multiple sclerosis.

The rearrangement joins TRBV5-6 to TRBJ1-2; D not certain. CDR1 is SGHDT and CDR2 is YYEEEE in the germline V gene. The germline V and J ends were trimmed by 4 bases and 8 bases, with 15 bases remaining between them. The length of the CDR3 is 13 residues. The CDR3 sequence is CASSLRGVEGYTF. CDR3 bases: TGTGCCAGCAGCCTGCGAGGAGTGGAGGGCTACACCTTC.

The V and J genes are TRBV27 and TRBJ2-7; D possibly corresponds to TRBD2 (6 bases). The CDR3 has 15 amino acids. V shed 4 bases and J shed 0 bases, with 13 bases lying between them. CDR1 is MNHEY, CDR2 SMNVEV, per germline (reference sequence). In DNA form, the CDR3 reads TGTGCCAGCAGTTCCGGCGGGGTTAGCTCCTACGAGCAGTACTTC. Encoded protein: CASSSGGVSSYEQYF.

The chain employs TRBV7-9 and TRBJ2-5; unclear D gene. Germline lookup yields CDR1 SEHNR and CDR2 FQNEAQ (reference sequence). The CDR3 consists of 10 residues. Trimming removed 8 bases from V and 5 bases from J, with 6 bases in between. The CDR3 spells CASQSETQYF. DNA of the CDR3: TGTGCCAGCCAGTCGGAGACCCAGTACTTC.

The rearrangement uses TRBV12-3 or TRBV12-4 and TRBJ2-2, with a possible D match to TRBD2 (7 bases). The CDR3 runs 15 residues. V was shortened by 5 bases and J by 8 bases, with 18 bases between the two germline ends. CDR3 region: CASSPVSGGTGELFF. CDR3 sequence (DNA): TGTGCCAGCAGTCCTGTTTCGGGGGGCACTGGGGAGCTGTTTTTT.

The CDR3 region has the DNA TGCGCCAGCGGGTCATTAACCGCCTACAATGAGCAGTTCTTC. Its protein is CASGSLTAYNEQFF. The gene calls are TRBV5-1 and TRBJ2-1; D ambiguous. The ends were cut back, 7 bases at V and 2 bases at J, with 13 bases in the middle. CDR1 SGHRS and CDR2 YFSETQ come from the germline V gene. The CDR3 has 14 residues.

The J gene is TRBJ1-2, the V gene TRBV5-4, with TRBD1 matching over 8 bases. V shed 0 bases, J shed 5 bases, and the junction held 15 bases outside the gene matches. CDR3 length: 18 amino acids. Germline lookup yields CDR1 SGHNT and CDR2 YYREEE (reference sequence). The CDR3, as DNA: TGTGCCAGCAGCTTGGGCATAATTTCAGGGGGCGCAACATATGGCTACACCTTC. Its translation is CASSLGIISGGATYGYTF.

The chain combines TRBV7-2 with TRBJ2-1, with TRBD2 matching 14 bases. After removal of 5 bases from V and 9 bases from J, the junction contained 6 bases not matched to a gene. The CDR3 extends over 15 amino acids. CDR1 and CDR2 from the germline V gene are SGHTA and FQGNSA. This CDR3 reads CASSRTSGGLGEQFF. CDR3 DNA: TGTGCCAGCAGCAGGACTAGCGGGGGGCTGGGTGAGCAGTTCTTC.

The gene calls are TRBV7-9 and TRBJ2-1, with D tentatively TRBD1 (6 bases). In germline, CDR1 is SEHNR, CDR2 FQNEAQ (reference sequence). V gave up 8 bases and J gave up 7 bases, with 12 bases separating them. CDR3 length equals 12 residues. The CDR3 protein is CASGGRKNEQFF. CDR3 sequence (DNA): TGTGCCAGCGGGGGCAGGAAGAATGAGCAGTTCTTC. Full variable domain (rest looked up from reference TRBV7-9 and TRBJ2-1): DTGVSQNPRHKITKRGQNVTFRCDPISEHNRLYWYRQTLGQGPEFLTYFQNEAQLEKSRLLSDRFSAERPKGSFSTLEIQRTEQGDSAMYLCASGGRKNEQFFGPGTRLTVL.

This chain connects TRBV30 to TRBJ2-1; TRBD1 or TRBD2 may be the D gene (5 bases each). Trimming cost V 3 bases and J 2 bases, with 14 bases left between them. Per the germline V gene, CDR1 is GTSNPN and CDR2 is SVGIG (reference sequence). The CDR3 contains 15 residues. The CDR3 DNA is TGTGCCTGGAGCCCCTCAGGGAGACCCTACAATGAGCAGTTCTTC. It is translated as CAWSPSGRPYNEQFF. The full variable domain, with the rest looked up from reference TRBV30 and TRBJ2-1, is SQTIHQWPATLVQPVGSPLSLECTVEGTSNPNLYWYRQAAGRGLQLLFYSVGIGQISSEVPQNLSASRPQDRQFILSSKKLLLSDSGFYLCAWSPSGRPYNEQFFGPGTRLTVL.

The J gene is TRBJ2-1, the V gene TRBV3-1; D uncertain. Trimming removed 4 bases at V and 7 bases at J, with 11 bases between. CDR1 is LGHDT, CDR2 YNNKEL, per germline (reference sequence). CDR3 length: 13 residues. This CDR3 reads CASSLSHGNEQFF. The CDR3, as DNA: TGTGCCAGCAGCCTATCGCATGGGAATGAGCAGTTCTTC.

The chain recombines TRBV30 with TRBJ2-5; D possibly uses TRBD1 or TRBD2 (5 bases each). CDR1 and CDR2 from the germline V gene are GTSNPN and SVGIG (reference sequence). V lost 3 bases and J lost 4, with 12 bases in between. CDR3 length: 13 residues. Written as DNA, the CDR3 is TGTGCCTGGAGACGAGGGGCCGGAGAGACCCAGTACTTC. This gives the protein CAWRRGAGETQYF.

The genes are TRBV12-3 or TRBV12-4 and TRBJ2-6; maybe TRBD2 (5 bases). The CDR3 spans 15 residues. The germline V and J ends were trimmed by 4 bases and 3 bases, with 10 bases remaining between them. The CDR3 sequence: CASSSGTNGANVLTF. The CDR3 bases are TGTGCCAGCAGTTCGGGAACGAATGGGGCCAACGTCCTGACTTTC.

V gene TRBV6-6 combines with J gene TRBJ1-5; the match to TRBD1 covers 9 bases. Germline V lookup: CDR1 MNHNY, CDR2 SVGAGI (reference sequence). The junction had 5 bases not matched to a gene; V was cut back by 6 bases and J by 2 bases. The CDR3 loop spans 15 amino acids. This chain's CDR3 is CASRFDRGGNQPQHF. In nucleotides, the CDR3 is TGTGCCAGCAGATTCGACAGGGGGGGCAATCAGCCCCAGCATTTT.

J is TRBJ2-7 and V is TRBV30; weak D call: TRBD1 (6 bases). Deletions cut 3 bases from V and 3 bases from J, with 21 bases between. The CDR3 has 16 residues. Germline V gene lookup returns CDR1 GTSNPN and CDR2 SVGIG (reference sequence). The chain's CDR3 is CAWSNTGTGIRYEQYF. The CDR3 nucleotides read TGTGCCTGGAGCAATACGGGTACAGGGATTCGCTACGAGCAGTACTTC.

The V gene is TRBV6-2 or TRBV6-3, the J gene TRBJ1-6, with 8 positions matching TRBD1. Unmatched junction bases numbered 6, after V lost 0 bases and J lost 11 bases. Germline assignment: CDR1 MNHEY and CDR2 SVGEGT. The CDR3 runs to 15 residues. The CDR3 spells CASSYSQGARAPLHF. CDR3 nucleotide sequence: TGTGCCAGCAGTTACTCTCAGGGGGCTCGTGCACCCCTCCACTTT.

The chain recombines TRBV2 with TRBJ2-2; the D gene is possibly TRBD1 (6 bases). Germline lookup yields CDR1 SNHLY and CDR2 FYNNEI. This CDR3 has 13 amino acids. The V and J ends lost 8 bases and 3 bases respectively, with 10 bases between them. CDR3 sequence (DNA): TGTGCCAGCGGGGGCAGGGACACCGGGGAGCTGTTTTTT. Translating gives CASGGRDTGELFF.

The chain employs TRBV29-1 and TRBJ1-5; weak D call: TRBD1 (5 bases). Germline-derived CDR1 and CDR2 are SQVTM and ANQGSEA. Trimming took off 3 bases at V and 2 bases at J, with 5 bases between the two ends. The CDR3 length is 12 residues. The CDR3 is CSVETGNQPQHF. The CDR3 coding sequence is TGCAGCGTTGAGACAGGCAATCAGCCCCAGCATTTT.

This chain connects TRBV29-1 to TRBJ2-3; the D gene is possibly TRBD2 (6 bases). Germline-derived CDR1 and CDR2 are SQVTM and ANQGSEA. V was clipped by 7 bases and J by 2 bases, with 13 bases between them. The CDR3 covers 13 residues. The CDR3 DNA follows: TGCAGCGGAGGGACTCCAGACACAGATACGCAGTATTTT. Residues: CSGGTPDTDTQYF.

The gene calls are TRBV20-1 and TRBJ1-4, with TRBD1 matching over 9 bases. Looked up from germline, CDR1 is DFQATT and CDR2 is SNEGSKA (reference sequence). The CDR3 is 14 residues long. With 2 bases clipped from V and 8 bases from J, the junction kept 6 bases outside the gene matches. The CDR3 nucleotides read TGCAGTGCTAGATCCGGGACAGGGTACGAAAAACTGTTTTTT. Protein product: CSARSGTGYEKLFF.

The genes are TRBV3-1 and TRBJ1-1; D gene unclear. CDR3 length equals 14 residues. Trimming took 0 bases from V and 3 from J, leaving 8 bases between them. CDR1 and CDR2 (germline): LGHDT, YNNKEL (reference sequence). The CDR3 loop reads CASSQDPADTEAFF. The CDR3 nucleotides are TGTGCCAGCAGCCAAGATCCCGCCGACACTGAAGCTTTCTTT.

The chain recombines TRBV29-1 with TRBJ1-2; D is possibly TRBD1 (6 bases). With 7 bases removed from V and 5 bases from J, the gap between germline ends came to 17 bases. Per germline, CDR1 SQVTM and CDR2 ANQGSEA. The CDR3 is made up of 13 amino acids. The DNA of the CDR3 is TGCAGCGCCGGGGCGGGACACTCTTATGGCTACACCTTC. It specifies CSAGAGHSYGYTF.

The chain carries TRBV20-1 and TRBJ2-7; D is possibly TRBD2 (5 bases). The CDR3 has 11 amino acids. Germline CDR1 is DFQATT and CDR2 is SNEGSKA (reference sequence). The V gene lost 5 bases and the J gene lost 6 bases, with 11 bases spanning the gap. The CDR3 reads CSAYDYFEQYF. The CDR3 DNA sequence: TGCAGTGCTTATGACTATTTCGAGCAGTACTTC.

This sequence joins TRBV5-1 and TRBJ2-7; D may match TRBD1 or TRBD2 (5 bases each). CDR3 length: 16 amino acids. Germline CDR1 and CDR2: SGHRS and YFSETQ. Trimming removed 4 bases from V and 3 bases from J, with 20 bases in between. The chain's CDR3 is CASSPGGKGTRYEQYF. The CDR3, as DNA: TGCGCCAGCAGCCCGGGTGGTAAGGGGACCCGCTACGAGCAGTACTTC.

The J gene is TRBJ2-3, the V gene TRBV30, with D tentatively TRBD2 (5 bases). Germline V CDR1 and CDR2: GTSNPN, SVGIG (reference sequence). The CDR3 has 13 residues. The V and J ends lost 3 bases and 9 bases respectively, with 16 bases between them. The CDR3 reads CAWSSRAVETQYF. The CDR3 nucleotides read TGTGCCTGGAGCTCGAGGGCGGTAGAAACGCAGTATTTT.

The chain combines TRBV3-1 with TRBJ1-6, with D tentatively TRBD1 (5 bases). There are 14 residues in the CDR3. V was clipped by 6 bases and J by 5 bases, with 11 bases between them. The germline gives CDR1 LGHDT, CDR2 YNNKEL (reference sequence). In DNA form, the CDR3 reads TGTGCCAGCAGACTCGGACATAATAATTCACCCCTCCACTTT. This translates into CASRLGHNNSPLHF.

The chain recombines TRBV3-1 with TRBJ1-2; no clear D gene. CDR3 length equals 14 residues. The V end lost 3 bases, the J end lost 8 bases, and 16 bases lay between the germline ends. CDR1 LGHDT and CDR2 YNNKEL come from the germline V gene (reference sequence). DNA for the CDR3: TGTGCCAGCAGCCAGCAGGTAGTCGGTGAAGGCTACACCTTC. It yields the protein CASSQQVVGEGYTF. The variable domain in full, with the rest retrieved from reference TRBV3-1 and TRBJ1-2, is DTAVSQTPKYLVTQMGNDKSIKCEQNLGHDTMYWYKQDSKKFLKIMFSYNNKELIINETVPNRFSPKSPDKAHLNLHINSLELGDSAVYFCASSQQVVGEGYTFGSGTRLTVV.

The chain has TRBV5-6 and TRBJ1-2, with 8 nucleotides matching TRBD1. Germline V CDR1 and CDR2: SGHDT, YYEEEE. The CDR3 consists of 15 residues. The ends lost 6 bases at V and 6 bases at J; junction bases unmatched: 13. The CDR3, as DNA: TGTGCCAGCATCCTGTCCGGACAGGGTCGAAATGGCTACACCTTC. Its protein is CASILSGQGRNGYTF.

The rearrangement links TRBV5-4 to TRBJ1-2, with unresolved D. The CDR3 contains 12 residues. Germline V gene lookup returns CDR1 SGHNT and CDR2 YYREEE (reference sequence). Trimming left V 4 bases short and J 3 bases short, with 7 bases between. This chain's CDR3 is CASSPSYYGYTF. The DNA for the CDR3 is TGTGCCAGCAGCCCCTCCTACTATGGCTACACCTTC.

The chain couples TRBV5-1 to TRBJ2-5; TRBD1 matches at 10 bases. The CDR3 spans 15 residues. Looked up from germline, CDR1 is SGHRS and CDR2 is YFSETQ. V shed 0 bases, J shed 5 bases, and the junction held 4 bases outside the gene matches. The CDR3 coding sequence is TGCGCCAGCAGCTTGGCCGGGACAGGGGCCGAGACCCAGTACTTC. Translation: CASSLAGTGAETQYF.

This sequence joins TRBV3-1 and TRBJ1-5; D is unclear. CDR3 length: 12 residues. Trimming removed 0 bases from V and 11 bases from J, with 8 bases in between. CDR1 and CDR2 from the germline V gene are LGHDT and YNNKEL (reference sequence). CDR3: CASSQDSGTQHF. The CDR3 DNA is TGTGCCAGCAGCCAAGACTCCGGGACCCAGCATTTT.

The rearrangement uses TRBV7-9 and TRBJ1-2; the D is unclear. Looked up from germline, CDR1 is SEHNR and CDR2 is FQNEAQ (reference sequence). This CDR3 has 13 residues. The ends were cut back, 5 bases at V and 8 bases at J, with 15 bases in the middle. CDR3 DNA: TGTGCCAGCAGCGTAGGCGGGGATGGCGGCTACACCTTC. This gives the protein CASSVGGDGGYTF.

V is TRBV7-2 and J is TRBJ1-1, with D unclear. The V end lost 5 bases, the J end lost 0 bases, and 16 bases lay between the germline ends. Germline loops: CDR1 SGHTA, CDR2 FQGNSA. CDR3 size: 16 residues. In nucleotides, the CDR3 is TGTGCCAGCAGCCCTCGGAAGGTAGGGCTGAACACTGAAGCTTTCTTT. It encodes CASSPRKVGLNTEAFF. Full variable domain (missing parts from reference TRBV7-2 and TRBJ1-1): GAGVSQSPSNKVTEKGKDVELRCDPISGHTALYWYRQSLGQGLEFLIYFQGNSAPDKSGLPSDRFSAERTGGSVSTLTIQRTQQEDSAVYLCASSPRKVGLNTEAFFGQGTRLTVV.